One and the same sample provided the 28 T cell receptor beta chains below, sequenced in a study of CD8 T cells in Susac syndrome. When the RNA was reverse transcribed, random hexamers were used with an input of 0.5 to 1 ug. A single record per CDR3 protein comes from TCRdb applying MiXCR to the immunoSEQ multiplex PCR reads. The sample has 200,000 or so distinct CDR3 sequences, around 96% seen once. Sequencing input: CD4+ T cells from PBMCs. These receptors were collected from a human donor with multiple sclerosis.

The CDR3 region is CATSVRTLTTGANVLTF. DNA of the CDR3: TGTGCCACCAGCGTCCGGACATTAACGACGGGGGCCAACGTCCTGACTTTC. The gene calls are TRBV15 and TRBJ2-6; weak D call: TRBD1 (5 bases). Trimming left V 5 bases short and J 4 bases short, with 18 bases between. Germline V CDR1 and CDR2: LNHNV, YYDKDF (reference sequence). The CDR3 has 17 residues.

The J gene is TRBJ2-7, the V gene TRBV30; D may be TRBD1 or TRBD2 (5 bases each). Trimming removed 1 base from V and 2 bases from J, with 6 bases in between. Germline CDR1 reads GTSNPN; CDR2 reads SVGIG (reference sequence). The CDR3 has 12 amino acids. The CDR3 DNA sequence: TGTGCCTGGAGTGGGGGGACCTACGAGCAGTACTTC. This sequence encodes CAWSGGTYEQYF.

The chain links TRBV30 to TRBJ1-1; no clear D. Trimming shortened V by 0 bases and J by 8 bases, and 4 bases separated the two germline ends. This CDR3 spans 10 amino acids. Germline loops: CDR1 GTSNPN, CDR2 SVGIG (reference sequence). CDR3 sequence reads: CAWSVGEAFF. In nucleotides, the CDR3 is TGTGCCTGGAGTGTAGGCGAAGCTTTCTTT. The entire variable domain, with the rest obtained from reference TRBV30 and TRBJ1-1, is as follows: SQTIHQWPATLVQPVGSPLSLECTVEGTSNPNLYWYRQAAGRGLQLLFYSVGIGQISSEVPQNLSASRPQDRQFILSSKKLLLSDSGFYLCAWSVGEAFFGQGTRLTVV.

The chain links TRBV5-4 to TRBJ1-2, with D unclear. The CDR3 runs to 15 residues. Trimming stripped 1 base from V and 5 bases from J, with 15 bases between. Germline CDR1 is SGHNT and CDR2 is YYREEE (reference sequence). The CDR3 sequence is CASSLFRADSYGYTF. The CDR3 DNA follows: TGTGCCAGCAGCTTGTTTAGGGCAGATTCATATGGCTACACCTTC. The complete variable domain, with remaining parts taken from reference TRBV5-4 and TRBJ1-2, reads ETGVTQSPTHLIKTRGQQVTLRCSSQSGHNTVSWYQQALGQGPQFIFQYYREEENGRGNFPPRFSGLQFPNYSSELNVNALELDDSALYLCASSLFRADSYGYTFGSGTRLTVV.

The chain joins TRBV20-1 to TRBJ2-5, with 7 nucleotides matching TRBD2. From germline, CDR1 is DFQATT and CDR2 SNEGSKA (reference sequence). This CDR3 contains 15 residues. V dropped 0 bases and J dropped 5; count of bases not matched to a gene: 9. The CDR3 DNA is TGCAGTGCTAGAGATCCGGGCGGGAGTATCGAGACCCAGTACTTC. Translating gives CSARDPGGSIETQYF.

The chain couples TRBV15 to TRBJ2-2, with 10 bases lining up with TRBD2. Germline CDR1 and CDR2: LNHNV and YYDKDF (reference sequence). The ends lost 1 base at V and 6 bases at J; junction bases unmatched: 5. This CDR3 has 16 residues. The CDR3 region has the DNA TGTGCCACCAGCAGAGTGGGAGCGGGAGGGGCCGGGGAGCTGTTTTTT. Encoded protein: CATSRVGAGGAGELFF.

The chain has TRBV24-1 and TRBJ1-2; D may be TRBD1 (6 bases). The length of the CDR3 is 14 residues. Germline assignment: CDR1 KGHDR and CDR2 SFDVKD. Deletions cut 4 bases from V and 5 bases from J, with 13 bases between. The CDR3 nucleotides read TGTGCCACCAGTGACCGGACAGCTGGATATGGCTACACCTTC. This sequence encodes CATSDRTAGYGYTF.

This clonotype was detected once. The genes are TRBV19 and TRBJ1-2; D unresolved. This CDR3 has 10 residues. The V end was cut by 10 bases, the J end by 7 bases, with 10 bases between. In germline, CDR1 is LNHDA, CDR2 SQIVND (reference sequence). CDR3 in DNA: TGTGCCACTTTAGGCAGTGGCTACACCTTC. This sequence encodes CATLGSGYTF.

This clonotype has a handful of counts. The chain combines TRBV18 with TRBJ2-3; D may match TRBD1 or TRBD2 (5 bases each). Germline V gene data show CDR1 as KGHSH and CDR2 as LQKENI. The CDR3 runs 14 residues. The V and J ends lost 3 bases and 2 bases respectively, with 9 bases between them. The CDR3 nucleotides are TGTGCCAGCTCACCGACGGGGCCCACAGATACGCAGTATTTT. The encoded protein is CASSPTGPTDTQYF.

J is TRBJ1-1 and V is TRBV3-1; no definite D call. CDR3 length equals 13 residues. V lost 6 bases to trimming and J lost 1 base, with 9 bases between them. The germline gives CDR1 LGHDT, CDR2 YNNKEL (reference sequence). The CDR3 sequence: CASRNRANTEAFF. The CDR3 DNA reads TGTGCCAGCAGAAATAGGGCGAACACTGAAGCTTTCTTT. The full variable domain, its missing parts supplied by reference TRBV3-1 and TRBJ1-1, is DTAVSQTPKYLVTQMGNDKSIKCEQNLGHDTMYWYKQDSKKFLKIMFSYNNKELIINETVPNRFSPKSPDKAHLNLHINSLELGDSAVYFCASRNRANTEAFFGQGTRLTVV.

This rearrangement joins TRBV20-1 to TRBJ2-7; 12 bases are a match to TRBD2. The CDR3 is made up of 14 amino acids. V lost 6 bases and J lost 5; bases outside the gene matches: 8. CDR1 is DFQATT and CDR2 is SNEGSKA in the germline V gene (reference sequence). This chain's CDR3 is CSATLAGGTHEQYF. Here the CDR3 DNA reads TGCAGTGCGACACTAGCGGGAGGAACCCACGAGCAGTACTTC.

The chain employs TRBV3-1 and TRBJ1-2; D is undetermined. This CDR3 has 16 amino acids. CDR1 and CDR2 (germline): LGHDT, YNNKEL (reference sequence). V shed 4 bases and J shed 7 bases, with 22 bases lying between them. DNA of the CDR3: TGTGCCAGCAGCCTCACCCTCGACAACCCGGGTGGTGGCTACACCTTC. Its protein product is CASSLTLDNPGGGYTF.

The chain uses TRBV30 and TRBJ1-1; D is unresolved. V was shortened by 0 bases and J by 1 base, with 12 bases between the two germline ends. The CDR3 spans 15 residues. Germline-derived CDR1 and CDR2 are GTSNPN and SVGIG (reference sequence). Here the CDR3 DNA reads TGTGCCTGGAGTGTAATGGGAAGGCCGAACACTGAAGCTTTCTTT. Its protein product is CAWSVMGRPNTEAFF.

The CDR3 nucleotides are TGTGCCAGCAGCCGAGACAGGGTGAGCTACGAGCAGTACTTC. It yields the protein CASSRDRVSYEQYF. The rearrangement uses TRBV7-2 and TRBJ2-7; 7 bases match TRBD1. The germline V gene encodes CDR1 SGHTA and CDR2 FQGNSA. The V and J ends lost 5 bases and 3 bases, in that order; junction bases with no gene match: 7. The CDR3 runs 14 residues.

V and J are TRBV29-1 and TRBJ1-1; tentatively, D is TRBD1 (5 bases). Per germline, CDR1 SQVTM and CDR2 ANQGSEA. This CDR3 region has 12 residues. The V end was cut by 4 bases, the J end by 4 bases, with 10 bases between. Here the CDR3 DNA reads TGCAGCGTTGGTTCAGGGCTCACTGAAGCTTTCTTT. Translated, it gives CSVGSGLTEAFF.

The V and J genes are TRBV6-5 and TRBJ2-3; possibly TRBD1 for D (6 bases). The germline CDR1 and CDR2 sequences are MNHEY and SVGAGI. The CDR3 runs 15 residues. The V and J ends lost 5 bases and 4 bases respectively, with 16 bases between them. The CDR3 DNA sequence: TGTGCCAGCAGTCCCTGGGGGCACATTGCAGATACGCAGTATTTT. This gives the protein CASSPWGHIADTQYF.

The CDR3 coding sequence is TGCGCCAGCAGCTGGACAGGCCCCGGGGAGACCCAGTACTTC. Its protein product is CASSWTGPGETQYF. The V and J genes are TRBV5-1 and TRBJ2-5; 7 bases are shared with TRBD1. This CDR3 region has 14 residues. The V segment lost 3 bases and the J segment 5 bases; nucleotides outside the gene matches: 7. Germline CDR1 SGHRS, CDR2 YFSETQ. Drawing the rest from reference TRBV5-1 and TRBJ2-5, the complete variable domain is KAGVTQTPRYLIKTRGQQVTLSCSPISGHRSVSWYQQTPGQGLQFLFEYFSETQRNKGNFPGRFSGRQFSNSRSEMNVSTLELGDSALYLCASSWTGPGETQYFGPGTRLLVL.

Here the CDR3 DNA reads TGTGCCAGCAGTGAGCCGGGACAGGGGAACAACATTCAGTACTTC. Its translation: CASSEPGQGNNIQYF. This sequence joins TRBV6-1 and TRBJ2-4; 10 bases are shared with TRBD1. From germline, CDR1 is MNHNS and CDR2 SASEGT. V was clipped by 3 bases and J by 7 bases; unmatched bases: 6. The length of the CDR3 is 15 residues.

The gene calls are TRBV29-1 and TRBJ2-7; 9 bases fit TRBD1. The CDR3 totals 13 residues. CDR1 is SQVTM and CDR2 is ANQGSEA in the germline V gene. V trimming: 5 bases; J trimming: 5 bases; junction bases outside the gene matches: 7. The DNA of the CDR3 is TGCAGCGTTACCGGGACAGGGTTCAACGAGCAGTACTTC. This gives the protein CSVTGTGFNEQYF.

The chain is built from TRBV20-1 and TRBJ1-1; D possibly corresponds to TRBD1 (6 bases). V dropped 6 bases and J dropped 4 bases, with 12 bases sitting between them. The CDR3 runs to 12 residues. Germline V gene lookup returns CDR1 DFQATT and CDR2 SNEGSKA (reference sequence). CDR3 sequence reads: CSARGATTEAFF. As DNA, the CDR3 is TGCAGTGCCCGGGGGGCGACCACTGAAGCTTTCTTT.

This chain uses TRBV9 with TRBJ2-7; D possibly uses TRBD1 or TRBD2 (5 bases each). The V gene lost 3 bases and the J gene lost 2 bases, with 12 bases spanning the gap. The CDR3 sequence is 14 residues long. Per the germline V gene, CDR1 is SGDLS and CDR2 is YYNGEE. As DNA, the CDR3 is TGTGCCAGCAGCGAGCAATCGGGGCCCTACGAGCAGTACTTC. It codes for CASSEQSGPYEQYF.

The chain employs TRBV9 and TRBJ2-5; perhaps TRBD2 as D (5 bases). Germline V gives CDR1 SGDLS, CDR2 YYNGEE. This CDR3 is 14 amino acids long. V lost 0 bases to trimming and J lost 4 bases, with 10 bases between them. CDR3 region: CASSVEVGGETQYF. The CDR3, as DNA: TGTGCCAGCAGCGTAGAAGTAGGAGGAGAGACCCAGTACTTC.

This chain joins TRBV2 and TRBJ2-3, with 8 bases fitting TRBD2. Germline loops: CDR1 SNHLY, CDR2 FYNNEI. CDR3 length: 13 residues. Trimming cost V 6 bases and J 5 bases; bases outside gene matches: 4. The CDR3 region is CASRSGTRDTQYF. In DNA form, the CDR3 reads TGTGCCAGCAGATCCGGGACTAGAGATACGCAGTATTTT.

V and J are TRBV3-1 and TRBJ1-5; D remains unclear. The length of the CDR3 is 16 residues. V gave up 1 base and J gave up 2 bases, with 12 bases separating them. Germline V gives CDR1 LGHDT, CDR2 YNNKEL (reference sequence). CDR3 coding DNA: TGTGCCAGCAGCCAAGTAGTCAACGGGGGCAATCAGCCCCAGCATTTT. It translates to CASSQVVNGGNQPQHF.

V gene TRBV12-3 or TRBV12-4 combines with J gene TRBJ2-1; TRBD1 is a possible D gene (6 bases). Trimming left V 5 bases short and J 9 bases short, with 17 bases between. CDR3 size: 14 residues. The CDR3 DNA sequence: TGTGCCAGCAGTATAGGGATCCCGACAGGTGAGCAGTTCTTC. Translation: CASSIGIPTGEQFF.

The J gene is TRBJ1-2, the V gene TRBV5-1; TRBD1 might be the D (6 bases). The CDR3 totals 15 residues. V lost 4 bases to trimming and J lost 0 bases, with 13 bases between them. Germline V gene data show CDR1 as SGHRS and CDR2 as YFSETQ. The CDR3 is CASSRRDTANYGYTF. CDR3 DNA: TGCGCCAGCAGCCGCCGGGACACTGCTAACTATGGCTACACCTTC.

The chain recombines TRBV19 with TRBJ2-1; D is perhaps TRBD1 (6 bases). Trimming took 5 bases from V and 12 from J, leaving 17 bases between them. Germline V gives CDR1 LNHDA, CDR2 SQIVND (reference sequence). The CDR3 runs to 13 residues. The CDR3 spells CASSLHSGAVQFF. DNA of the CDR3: TGTGCCAGTAGTCTTCATTCAGGGGCTGTGCAGTTCTTC.

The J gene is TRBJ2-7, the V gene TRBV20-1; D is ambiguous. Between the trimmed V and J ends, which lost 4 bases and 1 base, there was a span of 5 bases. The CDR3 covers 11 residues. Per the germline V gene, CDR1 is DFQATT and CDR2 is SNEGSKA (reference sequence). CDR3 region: CSAISSYEQYF. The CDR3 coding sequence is TGCAGTGCTATCTCATCCTACGAGCAGTACTTC.